This T cell receptor beta chain appears in the sequencing data of a study of T cell repertoires in cytomegalovirus infection (dated by TCRdb to between 2017 and 2020). Study-wide context: Donor HLA type was relevant to the analysis, because carriage of CMV infection together with the matching HLA type was indicated by public TCR beta signatures.

V trim: 4 bases; J trim: 7 bases; unmatched bases: 8. CDR1 and CDR2 (LNHDA, SQIVND) derive from the germline V gene (reference sequence). Its CDR3 holds 15 amino acids, cysteine through phenylalanine. Left in the record is the CDR3 DNA by itself, 45 bases read in frame from the first base. The sequencer was an Illumina HiSeq 1500. TCRdb trimmed the raw reads at Q25, called clones with MiXCR and kept productive beta chains. Each CDR3 protein appears once, grouped with its most common genes and DNA. The sample profile shows 200,000 to 250,000 distinct CDR3 sequences; approximately 13% of them were found once. The ten top clones hold about 1.5% of the sample. Remarks on this clonotype: Its antigen is unknown. Base qualities are missing; no much larger clone stands one base away.

Results and caveats for the whole study, not just this receptor: Cumulative frequency of public TCR beta family members discriminated carriers of CMV infection plus the relevant HLA type in this cohort and an independent roughly 340-donor cohort. The ex vivo response was dominated by HLA-C-restricted CMV-specific TCR beta clonotypes, which also provided the single most frequent clonotype in two of eight donors.

This clonotype was sampled from a human donor in good health (CMV status not recorded). Some clones in this sample may be carry-over from other donors' samples. Recombination joined TRBV19 with TRBJ2-1; 9 junctional bases match TRBD2. Sequencing used PBMCs. For the CDR3, the sequence is CASSTGVAGVNEQFF. The DNA sequence follows: TGTGCCAGTAGTACCGGGGTAGCGGGAGTTAATGAGCAGTTCTTC.